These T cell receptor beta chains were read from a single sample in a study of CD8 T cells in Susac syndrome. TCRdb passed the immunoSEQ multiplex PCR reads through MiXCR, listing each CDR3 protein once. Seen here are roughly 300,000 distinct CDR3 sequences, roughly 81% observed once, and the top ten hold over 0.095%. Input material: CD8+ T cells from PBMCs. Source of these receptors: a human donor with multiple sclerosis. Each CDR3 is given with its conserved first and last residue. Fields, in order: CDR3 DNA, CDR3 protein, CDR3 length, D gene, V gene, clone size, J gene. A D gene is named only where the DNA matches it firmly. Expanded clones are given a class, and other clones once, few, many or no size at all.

DNA: TGTGCCAGCAGTCACCACCAAGGACAGCACGCCTCTGGAAACACCATATATTTT; CDR3: CASSHHQGQHASGNTIYF; length: 18; D: NA; V: TRBV25-1; size: NA; J: TRBJ1-3
DNA: TGTGCCAGTATCCAGGACAGGCCGAACACTGAAGCTTTCTTT; CDR3: CASIQDRPNTEAFF; length: 14; D: TRBD1; V: TRBV19; size: NA; J: TRBJ1-1
DNA: TGTGCCAGCAGATCAGGGGGCGAAATAAGCGAGCAGTACTTC; CDR3: CASRSGGEISEQYF; length: 14; D: TRBD1; V: TRBV27; size: NA; J: TRBJ2-7
DNA: TGCAGTGCTAGAGATCCAACAGGGACGTTGGAGACCCAGTACTTC; CDR3: CSARDPTGTLETQYF; length: 15; D: NA; V: TRBV20-1; size: NA; J: TRBJ2-5
DNA: TGTGCCAGCAGCCCCAACGACAGGGGATATGGCTACACCTTC; CDR3: CASSPNDRGYGYTF; length: 14; D: TRBD1; V: TRBV12-3/TRBV12-4; size: NA; J: TRBJ1-2
DNA: TGTGCCAGCAGTTACTCTCTAGGGGGGGTTGAAGCTTTCTTT; CDR3: CASSYSLGGVEAFF; length: 14; D: NA; V: TRBV6-5; size: once; J: TRBJ1-1
DNA: TGCAGCGCCAATACCCGGGCTCTGGGGAATGAGCAGTTCTTC; CDR3: CSANTRALGNEQFF; length: 14; D: NA; V: TRBV29-1; size: NA; J: TRBJ2-1
DNA: TGTGCCAGTAGTCGGGGGGCGGGAGAAGGATACTACAATGAGCAGTTCTTC; CDR3: CASSRGAGEGYYNEQFF; length: 17; D: NA; V: TRBV19; size: NA; J: TRBJ2-1
DNA: TGCAGTGCTAGCCCCTGGACAGGGGGAGGTTATGGCTACACCTTC; CDR3: CSASPWTGGGYGYTF; length: 15; D: TRBD1; V: TRBV20-1; size: once; J: TRBJ1-2
DNA: TGTGCCACCAGATTTTGGGGAGGGCCCTACAATGAGCAGTTCTTC; CDR3: CATRFWGGPYNEQFF; length: 15; D: TRBD2; V: TRBV15; size: once; J: TRBJ2-1
DNA: TGTGCCAGCAGCTTATTACTGGTGAACCTTTCCACAGATACGCAGTATTTT; CDR3: CASSLLLVNLSTDTQYF; length: 17; D: NA; V: TRBV14; size: NA; J: TRBJ2-3
DNA: TGTGCCAGCAGCACCGGACTAGCGGGAGCTCAAGAGACCCAGTACTTC; CDR3: CASSTGLAGAQETQYF; length: 16; D: TRBD2; V: TRBV9; size: NA; J: TRBJ2-5
DNA: TGTGCCAGCAGCCGGGGGACAGCAGGGGCCTACGAGCAGTACTTC; CDR3: CASSRGTAGAYEQYF; length: 15; D: NA; V: TRBV13; size: NA; J: TRBJ2-7
DNA: TGTGCTAGTGGGCGGCGGGAGGAGGGCAATGAGCAGTTCTTC; CDR3: CASGRREEGNEQFF; length: 14; D: TRBD2; V: TRBV12-5; size: once; J: TRBJ2-1
DNA: TGTGCCAGCAGCATTATCCGGGGCGAGCAGTACTTC; CDR3: CASSIIRGEQYF; length: 12; D: NA; V: TRBV6-1; size: NA; J: TRBJ2-7
DNA: TGCAGCGTTGTGATGGACAGTAACTATGGCTACACCTTC; CDR3: CSVVMDSNYGYTF; length: 13; D: NA; V: TRBV29-1; size: NA; J: TRBJ1-2
DNA: TGCAGTGCGAGGCGACTAGCGGGAGGAAAGTACAATGAGCAGTTCTTC; CDR3: CSARRLAGGKYNEQFF; length: 16; D: TRBD2; V: TRBV20-1; size: NA; J: TRBJ2-1
DNA: TGTGCCAGCAGCCCGGACAGGTTATGGGGCACAGATACGCAGTATTTT; CDR3: CASSPDRLWGTDTQYF; length: 16; D: TRBD1; V: TRBV28; size: NA; J: TRBJ2-3
DNA: TGTGCCAGCAGCGGGCAGGGGGGCCAGCCCCAGCATTTT; CDR3: CASSGQGGQPQHF; length: 13; D: TRBD1; V: TRBV9; size: NA; J: TRBJ1-5
DNA: TGTGCCAGCAGCTTGAGGGGGCCGGGCACCGGGGAGCTGTTTTTT; CDR3: CASSLRGPGTGELFF; length: 15; D: TRBD1; V: TRBV7-8; size: NA; J: TRBJ2-2
DNA: TGTGCCAGTAGTACCAGCCTTGGCAGCAACTATGGCTACACCTTC; CDR3: CASSTSLGSNYGYTF; length: 15; D: NA; V: TRBV19; size: NA; J: TRBJ1-2
DNA: TGCAGCGGAACTAGCGGGAGGGTAACCTACAATGAGCAGTTCTTC; CDR3: CSGTSGRVTYNEQFF; length: 15; D: TRBD2; V: TRBV20-1; size: NA; J: TRBJ2-1
DNA: TGTGCCAGCAGCCCCATAGGGGGGGCCCAGAGCTCTGGAAACACCATATATTTT; CDR3: CASSPIGGAQSSGNTIYF; length: 18; D: NA; V: TRBV9; size: NA; J: TRBJ1-3
DNA: TGTGCCACCAGCAGACATTACAATGAGCAGTTCTTC; CDR3: CATSRHYNEQFF; length: 12; D: NA; V: TRBV15; size: NA; J: TRBJ2-1
DNA: TGTGCCAGCAGTTTAACCAGGGGGCAAGGGACCCAGTACTTC; CDR3: CASSLTRGQGTQYF; length: 14; D: TRBD1; V: TRBV27; size: NA; J: TRBJ2-5
DNA: TGTGCCAGCACCAAGACCGGGACGTCCAACACTGAAGCTTTCTTT; CDR3: CASTKTGTSNTEAFF; length: 15; D: NA; V: TRBV5-4; size: NA; J: TRBJ1-1
DNA: TGTGCCAGCAGCTCCCGCGGCGGGAGCTCCTACAATGAGCAGTTCTTC; CDR3: CASSSRGGSSYNEQFF; length: 16; D: TRBD2; V: TRBV7-3; size: NA; J: TRBJ2-1
DNA: TGTGCCAGCAGCGACGGGACTGCTTCCTACGAGCAGTACTTC; CDR3: CASSDGTASYEQYF; length: 14; D: NA; V: TRBV4-2; size: few; J: TRBJ2-7
DNA: TGCGCCAGCAGCTTGGGCAGGTTAGAGATAAACAATGAGCAGTTCTTC; CDR3: CASSLGRLEINNEQFF; length: 16; D: NA; V: TRBV5-1; size: NA; J: TRBJ2-1
DNA: TGCGCCAGCAGCCAAGATCAGAGGGGTGGCTACACCTTC; CDR3: CASSQDQRGGYTF; length: 13; D: NA; V: TRBV4-1; size: NA; J: TRBJ1-2
DNA: TGTGCCAGCAGCCAAGATCATGAGGGTCAGGGGTTCTACAATGAGCAGTTCTTC; CDR3: CASSQDHEGQGFYNEQFF; length: 18; D: NA; V: TRBV3-1; size: NA; J: TRBJ2-1
DNA: TGTGCCAGCAGTACTAGAAGCGGGACCCATTCCTACGAGCAGTACTTC; CDR3: CASSTRSGTHSYEQYF; length: 16; D: TRBD2; V: TRBV28; size: NA; J: TRBJ2-7
DNA: TGTGCCAGCAGTGAAGGCAGGGGAGAGTATCGCGAGCAGTACTTC; CDR3: CASSEGRGEYREQYF; length: 15; D: NA; V: TRBV25-1; size: NA; J: TRBJ2-7
DNA: TGTGCCAGCAGTTTGGGGGTCTCCGGGACTAGCGGCGCCTACAATGAGCAGTTCTTC; CDR3: CASSLGVSGTSGAYNEQFF; length: 19; D: TRBD2; V: TRBV12-3/TRBV12-4; size: NA; J: TRBJ2-1
DNA: TGTGCCACCAGTGACCCTACTAGCGGGAGATTGGTCGGGGAGCTGTTTTTT; CDR3: CATSDPTSGRLVGELFF; length: 17; D: TRBD2; V: TRBV24-1; size: NA; J: TRBJ2-2
DNA: TGTGCCAGCAGTGAATACCGCATCACAGATACGCAGTATTTT; CDR3: CASSEYRITDTQYF; length: 14; D: NA; V: TRBV25-1; size: NA; J: TRBJ2-3
DNA: TGCAGTGCTTTGCCGGGACAGGGGAGCACTGAAGCTTTCTTT; CDR3: CSALPGQGSTEAFF; length: 14; D: TRBD1; V: TRBV20-1; size: NA; J: TRBJ1-1
DNA: TGTGCCAGCAGCCAAGATCTTGGCGGGAGTGCCTACAATGAGCAGTTCTTC; CDR3: CASSQDLGGSAYNEQFF; length: 17; D: TRBD2; V: TRBV3-1; size: NA; J: TRBJ2-1